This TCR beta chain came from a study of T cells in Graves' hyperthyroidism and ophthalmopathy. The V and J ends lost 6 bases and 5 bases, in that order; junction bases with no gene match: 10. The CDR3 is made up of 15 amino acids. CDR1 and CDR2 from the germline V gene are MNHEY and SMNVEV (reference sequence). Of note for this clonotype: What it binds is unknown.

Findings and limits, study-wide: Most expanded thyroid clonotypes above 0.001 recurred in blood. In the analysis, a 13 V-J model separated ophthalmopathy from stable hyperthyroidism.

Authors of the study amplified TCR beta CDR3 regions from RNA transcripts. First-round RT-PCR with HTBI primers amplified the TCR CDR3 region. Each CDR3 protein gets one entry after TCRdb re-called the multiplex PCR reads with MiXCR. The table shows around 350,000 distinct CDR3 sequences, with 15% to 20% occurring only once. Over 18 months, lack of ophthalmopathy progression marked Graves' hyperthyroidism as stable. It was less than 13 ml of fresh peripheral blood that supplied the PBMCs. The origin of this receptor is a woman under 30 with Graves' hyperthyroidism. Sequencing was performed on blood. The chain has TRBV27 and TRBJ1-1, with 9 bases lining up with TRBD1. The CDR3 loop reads CASRNLQGAGTEAFF. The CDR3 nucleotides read TGTGCCAGCAGGAACTTACAGGGGGCGGGAACTGAAGCTTTCTTT.